This TCR beta chain was recovered during a study of shared clonotypes between healthy human individuals. Study-wide background: Those who served as donors were a couple of women and three men between the ages of 18 and 49. Broader study findings: Blood was the sole source, and tissue repertoires probably differ.

With respect to this clone: Its antigen is not known.

Clones were read by immunoSEQ multiplex PCR, and TCRdb kept only the in-frame ones, dropping some. The sample records about 510,000 clones, about 79% being singletons. CDR1 and CDR2 from the germline V gene are MNHNS and SASEGT. Trimming removed 6 bases from V and 5 bases from J, with 13 bases in between. The CDR3 contains 13 residues. This TCR was recovered from a woman in her thirties or forties in good health. Some clones in this sample may be carry-over from other donors' samples. This chain links TRBV6-1 with TRBJ1-2; D may be TRBD1 (6 bases). The sequenced sample was PBMCs. The CDR3 sequence: CASRRAGVYGYTF. The CDR3 region has the DNA TGTGCCAGCAGGCGGGCAGGGGTGTATGGCTACACCTTC.